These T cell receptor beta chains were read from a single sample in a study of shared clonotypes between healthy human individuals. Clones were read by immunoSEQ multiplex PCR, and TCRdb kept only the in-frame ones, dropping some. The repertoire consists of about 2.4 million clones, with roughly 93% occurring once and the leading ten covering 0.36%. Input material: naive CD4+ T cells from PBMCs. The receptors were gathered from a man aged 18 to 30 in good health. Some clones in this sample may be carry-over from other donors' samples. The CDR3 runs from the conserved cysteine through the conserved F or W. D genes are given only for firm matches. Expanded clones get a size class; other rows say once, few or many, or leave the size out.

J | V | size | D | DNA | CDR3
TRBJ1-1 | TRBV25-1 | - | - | TGTGCCAGCAGTGAGATGAGGGTCGCTTTCTTT | CASSEMRVAFF
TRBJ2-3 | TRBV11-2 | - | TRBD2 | TGTGCCAGCAGATCTATTCGCGGGGGTAGCACAGATACGCAGTATTTT | CASRSIRGGSTDTQYF
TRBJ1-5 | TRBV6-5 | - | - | TGTGCCAGCAGTTACTCGTTGGGGAGCAATCAGCCCCAGCATTTT | CASSYSLGSNQPQHF
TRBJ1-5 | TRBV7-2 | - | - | TGTGCCAGCAGCTTAGGAGGGTTGGGGGAGCCCCAGCATTTT | CASSLGGLGEPQHF
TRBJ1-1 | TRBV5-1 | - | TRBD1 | TGCGCCAGCGGTGACAGGGACGGCACTGAAGCTTTCTTT | CASGDRDGTEAFF
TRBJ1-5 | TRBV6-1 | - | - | TGTGCCAGCAGTGAAGACCGGGGGGAAAGCAATCAGCCCCAGCATTTT | CASSEDRGESNQPQHF
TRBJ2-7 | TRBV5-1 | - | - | TGCGCCAGCAGCTTGGGGACACCATGGGCTTACGAGCAGTACTTC | CASSLGTPWAYEQYF
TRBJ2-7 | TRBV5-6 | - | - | TGTGCCAGCAGCGGGCAGGGGAGCTCCTACGAGCAGTACTTC | CASSGQGSSYEQYF
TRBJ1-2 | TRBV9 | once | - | TGTGCCAGCAGCGCAACTCAAGGGGCTAACTATGGCTACACCTTC | CASSATQGANYGYTF
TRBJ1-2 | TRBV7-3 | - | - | TGTGCCAGCAGCGTAACGTCAGGGGAAGTAAATGGCTACACCTTC | CASSVTSGEVNGYTF
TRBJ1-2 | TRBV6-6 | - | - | TGTGCCAGCAGCCACAACCTCAGGGGAAACTATGGCTACACCTTC | CASSHNLRGNYGYTF
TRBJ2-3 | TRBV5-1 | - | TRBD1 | TGCGCCAGCGGCGTTAAGACAGGGACCGTGGGAGATACGCAGTATTTT | CASGVKTGTVGDTQYF
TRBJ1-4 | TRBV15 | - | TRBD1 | TGTGCCACCCAGAGACAGGGAACTAATGAAAAACTGTTTTTT | CATQRQGTNEKLFF
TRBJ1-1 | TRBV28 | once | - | TGTGCCAGCAGGTCAGGGGAAGGTGAAGCTTTCTTT | CASRSGEGEAFF
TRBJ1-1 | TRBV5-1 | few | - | TGCGCCAGCAGCTTGGCCACAGGACTCAACACTGAAGCTTTCTTT | CASSLATGLNTEAFF
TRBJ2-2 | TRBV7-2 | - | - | TGTGCCAGCAGCTTATTGGGGGTGGCCGGGGAGCTGTTTTTT | CASSLLGVAGELFF
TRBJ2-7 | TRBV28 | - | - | TGTGCCAGCAGTACGGGACTCCCCCCCGAGCAGTACTTC | CASSTGLPPEQYF
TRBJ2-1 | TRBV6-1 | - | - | TGTGCCATCCTGGCCATTAGGTCGGGGCACGAGCAGTTCTTC | CAILAIRSGHEQFF
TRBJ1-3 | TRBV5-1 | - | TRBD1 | TGCGCCCATGGCAGCAGGGGGCCCGGAAACACCATATATTTT | CAHGSRGPGNTIYF
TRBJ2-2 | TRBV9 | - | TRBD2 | TGTGCCAGCAGCGTAGCTGATGGGACTAGCCAGACCGGGGAGCTGTTTTTT | CASSVADGTSQTGELFF
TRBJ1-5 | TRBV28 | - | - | TGTGCCAGCATTTCCCCCCGGGACGGTGCCTCAAGACCCCAGCATTTT | CASISPRDGASRPQHF
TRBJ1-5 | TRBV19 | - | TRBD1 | TGTGCCAGTAGTAGATCGGGACAGGGTAGCAATCAGCCCCAGCATTTT | CASSRSGQGSNQPQHF
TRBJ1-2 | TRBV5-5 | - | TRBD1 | TGTGCCAGCAGCTTACTTGGACAGGGGGCAGCTGGCTACACCTTC | CASSLLGQGAAGYTF
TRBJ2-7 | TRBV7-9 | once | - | TGTGCCAGCAGCTCCCGGACTCTGAAGGACTACGAGCAGTACTTC | CASSSRTLKDYEQYF
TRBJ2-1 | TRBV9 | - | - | TGTGCCAGCAGCGTAGTAGCGGATAAGTACAATGAGCAGTTCTTC | CASSVVADKYNEQFF
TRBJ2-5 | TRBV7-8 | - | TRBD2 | TGTGCCAGCAGCTTAGCGCGGGCGGGAGAAGGCATGTGGGAGACCCAGTACTTC | CASSLARAGEGMWETQYF
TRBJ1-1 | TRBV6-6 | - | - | TGTGCCAGCACCACCTGGGACACTGAAGCTTTCTTT | CASTTWDTEAFF
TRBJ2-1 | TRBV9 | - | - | TGTGCCAGCAGCGTAGGGTCCGCCCACTCCTACAATGAGCAGTTCTTC | CASSVGSAHSYNEQFF
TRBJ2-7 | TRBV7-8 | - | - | TGTGCCAGCAGCTTACAACTCTCCTACGAGCAGTACTTC | CASSLQLSYEQYF
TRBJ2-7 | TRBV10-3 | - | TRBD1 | TGTGCCATCAGTGAGACCGACAGGGGGACCCACGAGCAGTACTTC | CAISETDRGTHEQYF
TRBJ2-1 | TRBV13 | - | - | TGTGCCAGCAGCTTAGGCGGTTGGGGCTCCTCCTCCTACAATGAGCAGTTCTTC | CASSLGGWGSSSYNEQFF
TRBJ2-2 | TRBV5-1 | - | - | TGCGCCAGCAGCTTCGACGGGGGCACCGGGGAGCTGTTTTTT | CASSFDGGTGELFF
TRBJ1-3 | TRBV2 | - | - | TGTGCCAGCAGTGAGAGGAACACCATATATTTT | CASSERNTIYF
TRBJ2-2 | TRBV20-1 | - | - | TGCAGTGCTAGAGATACCGGGGAGCTGTTTTTT | CSARDTGELFF
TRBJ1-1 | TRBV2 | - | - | TGTGCCAGCATCCGGACCTTGGGGAACACTGAAGCTTTCTTT | CASIRTLGNTEAFF
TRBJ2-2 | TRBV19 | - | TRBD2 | TGTGCCAGTAGTATTCTGGCGGGAGCGATCACCGGGGAGCTGTTTTTT | CASSILAGAITGELFF
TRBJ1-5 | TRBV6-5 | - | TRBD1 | TGTGCCAGCAGTTACCAGGACAGGGGTAGCAATCAGCCCCAGCATTTT | CASSYQDRGSNQPQHF
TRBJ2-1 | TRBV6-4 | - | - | TGTGCCAGCAGTGACTCGAAGGCGGGCAATGAGCAGTTCTTC | CASSDSKAGNEQFF
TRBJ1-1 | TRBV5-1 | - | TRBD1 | TGCGCCAGCAGCTTGGAGTTAGCAGGGGGGCCGAACACTGAAGCTTTCTTT | CASSLELAGGPNTEAFF
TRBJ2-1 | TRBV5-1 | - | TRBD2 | TGCGCCAGCAGCCGGGGACTAGCGGGGCCCTACAATGAGCAGTTCTTC | CASSRGLAGPYNEQFF
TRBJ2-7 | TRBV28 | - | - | TGTGCCAGCAGACGAGGAGGGAGGCGGGACGAGCAGTACTTC | CASRRGGRRDEQYF
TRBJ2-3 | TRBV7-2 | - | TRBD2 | TGTGCCAGCAGCTTCATCGGGACTAGCGGGATGACAGATACGCAGTATTTT | CASSFIGTSGMTDTQYF
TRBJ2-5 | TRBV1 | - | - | TGCACCAGCAGCCAAGAAGGGGGAGGGCCGCAGGAGACCCAGTACTTC | CTSSQEGGGPQETQYF
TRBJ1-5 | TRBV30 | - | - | TGTGCCTGGAGTGTAAAATGGTTGTGGGGCCAGCCCCAGCATTTT | CAWSVKWLWGQPQHF
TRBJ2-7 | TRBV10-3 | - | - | TGTGCCATCAGTGACACCCTTGGGCAGTACTTC | CAISDTLGQYF